This TCR beta chain was sequenced for a study of cytomegalovirus exposure and HLA in healthy donors. Background on the study: The Caucasian-associated ancestry cluster contained about 80% of the approximately 420 genotyped donors. Findings of the study overall: Earlier analysis looked at TCR beta V segments, and most were productive about 87% or about 30% of the time.

A note on this clone: Its antigen is unidentified.

Researchers ran the PCR with 60 Vbeta and 13 Jbeta primers. Clones were read by immunoSEQ multiplex PCR, and TCRdb kept only the in-frame ones, dropping some. This table has about 150,000 clones, roughly three quarters appearing once. The CDR3 contains 10 residues. CDR1 DFQATT and CDR2 SNEGSKA come from the germline V gene (reference sequence). Deletions cut 3 bases from V and 10 bases from J, with 9 bases between. Sequencing was carried out using PBMCs. The origin of this receptor is a woman between 40 and 50 years old in good health and CMV-seronegative. The chain combines TRBV20-1 with TRBJ1-1; D gene unclear. The CDR3: CSASSLIAFF. CDR3 nucleotide sequence: TGCAGTGCTAGTAGTTTGATAGCTTTCTTT.